This T cell receptor beta chain was observed in a study of tumor and adjacent non-tumor tissue in lung cancer. Study at large: There were about twelve adenocarcinoma, a couple of squamous cell carcinoma and 1 small cell lung cancer cases. Study-wide results and limits: Tumor repertoires had a smaller top 100 clone share than normal lung.

Points on this clonotype: Its specificity is unknown.

RNA was extracted from bulk tissue without any cell sorting. The normal lung tissue was taken more than 3 cm from the tumor edge. TCRbeta libraries were built with three rounds of nested PCR, modified from ARM-PCR. TCRdb ran MiXCR on the multiplex PCR reads and lists one entry per CDR3 protein. The table records 52,000 or so distinct CDR3 sequences, 74% of them present only once. V was cut by 0 bases and J by 5 bases, with 16 bases left in between. The CDR3 loop spans 16 amino acids. In germline, CDR1 is MNHEY, CDR2 SVGAGI. This TCR came from a woman in her sixties with non-small cell lung cancer. The chain links TRBV6-5 to TRBJ1-1, with D uncertain. Sequencing input: distant non-tumor lung tissue. CDR3: CASSYSAGLIKTEAFF. The CDR3 nucleotides read TGTGCCAGCAGTTACTCGGCCGGACTCATTAAGACTGAAGCTTTCTTT.